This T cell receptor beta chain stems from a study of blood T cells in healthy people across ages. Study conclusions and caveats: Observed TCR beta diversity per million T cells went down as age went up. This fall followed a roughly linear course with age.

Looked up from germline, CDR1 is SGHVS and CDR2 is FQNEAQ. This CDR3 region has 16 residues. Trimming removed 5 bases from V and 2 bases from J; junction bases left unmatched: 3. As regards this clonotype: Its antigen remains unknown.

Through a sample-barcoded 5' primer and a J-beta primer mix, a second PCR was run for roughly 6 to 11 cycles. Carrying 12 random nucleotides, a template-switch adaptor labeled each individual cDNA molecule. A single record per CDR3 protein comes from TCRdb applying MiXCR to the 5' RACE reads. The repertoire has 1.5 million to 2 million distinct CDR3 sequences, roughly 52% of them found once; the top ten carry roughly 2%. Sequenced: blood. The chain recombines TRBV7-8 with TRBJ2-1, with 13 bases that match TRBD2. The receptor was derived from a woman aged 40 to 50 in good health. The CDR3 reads CASSAGLAGPYNEQFF. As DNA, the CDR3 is TGTGCCAGCAGCGCGGGACTAGCGGGGCCCTACAATGAGCAGTTCTTC.